This T cell receptor beta chain was recorded in a study of T cells after somatic rescue of genetic block. The V and J ends lost 4 bases and 0 bases respectively, with 9 bases between them. Germline V lookup: CDR1 SQVTM, CDR2 ANQGSEA. This CDR3 comprises 13 residues. This clone was recorded only once. Repertoires were generated with immunoSEQ multiplex PCR, while TCRdb's copy carries only in-frame clones and drops some. This table holds 15,000 or so clones, 60% to 80% found once. The specimen sequenced was peripheral blood mononuclear cells (PBMCs). The genes are TRBV29-1 and TRBJ1-2, with D perhaps matching TRBD1 (6 bases). The origin of this receptor is a boy younger than 18. Here the CDR3 reads CSVGQGTNYGYTF. As DNA, the CDR3 is TGCAGCGTTGGGCAGGGGACTAACTATGGCTACACCTTC.